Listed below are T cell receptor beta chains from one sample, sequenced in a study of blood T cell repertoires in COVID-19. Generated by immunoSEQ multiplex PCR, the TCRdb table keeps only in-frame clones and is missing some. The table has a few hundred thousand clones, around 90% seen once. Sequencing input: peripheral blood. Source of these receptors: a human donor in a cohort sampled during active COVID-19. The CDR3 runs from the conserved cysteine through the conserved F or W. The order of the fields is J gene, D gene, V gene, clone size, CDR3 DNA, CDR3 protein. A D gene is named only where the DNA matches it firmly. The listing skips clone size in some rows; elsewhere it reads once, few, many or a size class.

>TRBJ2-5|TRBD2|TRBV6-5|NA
TGTGCCAGCAGTTACTCTAGCGGGAGAGAGACCCAGTACTTC
CASSYSSGRETQYF
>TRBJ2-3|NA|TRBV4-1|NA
TGCGCCAGCAGCCTGGTGCAGGGTCGTCCAGATACGCAGTATTTT
CASSLVQGRPDTQYF
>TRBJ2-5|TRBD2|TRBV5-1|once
TGCGCCAGCAGACCTAGCGGCCCAGAGACCCAGTACTTC
CASRPSGPETQYF
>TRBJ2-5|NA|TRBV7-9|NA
TGTGCCAGCAGCTTGTCCCGGAGGGGGAGGGGGCAAGAGACCCAGTACTTC
CASSLSRRGRGQETQYF
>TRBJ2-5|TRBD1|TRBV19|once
TGTGCCAGTAGTCTTGGACAGGGGTTCGCGGAGACCCAGTACTTC
CASSLGQGFAETQYF
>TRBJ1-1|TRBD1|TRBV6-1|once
TGTGCCAGCAGTGAAGCGAGGACAGGGATTTCTACTGAAGCTTTCTTT
CASSEARTGISTEAFF
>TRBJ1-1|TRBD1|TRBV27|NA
TGTGCCAGCCGTCCGGGACAGGGCCAGGTGGGGGCTGAAGCTTTCTTT
CASRPGQGQVGAEAFF
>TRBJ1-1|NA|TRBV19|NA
TGTGCCAGTAGACCTAGGCTGAGGAGGCGTAACACTGAAGCTTTCTTT
CASRPRLRRRNTEAFF
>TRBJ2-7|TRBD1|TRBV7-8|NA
TGTGCCAGCAGTGGGACAGGGAGCTCCTACGAGCAGTACTTC
CASSGTGSSYEQYF
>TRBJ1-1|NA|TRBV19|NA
TGTGCCACTGCGGTACGGGAGTTCACTGAAGCTTTCTTT
CATAVREFTEAFF
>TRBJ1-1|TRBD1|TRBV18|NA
TGTGCCAGCTCATACTCCGACAGGGCCGTAGGCACTGAAGCTTTCTTT
CASSYSDRAVGTEAFF
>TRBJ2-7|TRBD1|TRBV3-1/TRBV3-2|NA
TGTGCCAGCAGCCAAGGCGAGATGACAGGGGGATACTTC
CASSQGEMTGGYF
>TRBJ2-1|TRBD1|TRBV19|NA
TGTGCCAGTAGTCCCGGGACAGCGTACAATGAGCAGTTCTTC
CASSPGTAYNEQFF
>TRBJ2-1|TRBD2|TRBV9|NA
TGTGCCAGCAGCGCACGGTCCGGGACTAGCGGGTACTACAATGAGCAGTTCTTC
CASSARSGTSGYYNEQFF
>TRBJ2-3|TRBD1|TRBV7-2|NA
TGTGCCAGCAGCTGGACAGGGGGTCCCCGCACAGATACGCAGTATTTT
CASSWTGGPRTDTQYF
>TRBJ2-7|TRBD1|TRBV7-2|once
TGTGCCAGCAGCTTATCTAACAGGGGGTCACCCTACGAGCAGTACTTC
CASSLSNRGSPYEQYF
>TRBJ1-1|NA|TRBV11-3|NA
TGTGCCAGCAGCTTAGATCCATCCGGGACAACTGAAGCTTTCTTT
CASSLDPSGTTEAFF